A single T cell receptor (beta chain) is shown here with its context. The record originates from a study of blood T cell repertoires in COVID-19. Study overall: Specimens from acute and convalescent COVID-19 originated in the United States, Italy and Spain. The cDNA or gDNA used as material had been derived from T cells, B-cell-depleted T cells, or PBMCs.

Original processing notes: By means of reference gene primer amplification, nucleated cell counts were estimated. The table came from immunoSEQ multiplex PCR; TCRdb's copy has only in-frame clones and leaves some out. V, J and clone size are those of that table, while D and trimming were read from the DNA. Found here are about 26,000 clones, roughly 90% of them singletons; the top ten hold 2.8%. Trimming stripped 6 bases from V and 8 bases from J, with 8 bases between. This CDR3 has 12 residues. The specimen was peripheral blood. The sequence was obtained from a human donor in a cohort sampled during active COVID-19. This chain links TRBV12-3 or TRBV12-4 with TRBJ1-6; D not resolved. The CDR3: CASRNMDSPLHF. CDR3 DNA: TGTGCCAGCAGAAACATGGATTCACCCCTCCACTTT.